A single sample gave rise to the 2 T cell receptor beta chains below, sequenced in a study of shared clonotypes between healthy human individuals. This table comes from immunoSEQ multiplex PCR, and its TCRdb copy is limited to in-frame clones, with some not included. The table includes just over 2,000,000 clones, about 95% detected once. CD45RO-negative, CCR7-positively selected cells formed the naive CD8 fraction, excluding terminally differentiated effector memory CD45RA+ cells. Sequencing was performed on naive CD8+ T cells sorted from blood. The receptor source for this set is a man between 18 and 35 years old in good health.

With regard to this clone: Relative to the germline gene, one junction end is altered; a read error may explain this. The V call is TRBV6-5, the J call TRBJ2-7; the match to TRBD2 covers 8 bases. The germline gives CDR1 MNHEY, CDR2 SVGAGI. CDR3 size: 14 residues. CDR3 sequence reads: CASSYSGSGTPGNF. CDR3 in DNA: TGTGCCAGCAGTTACTCAGGTAGCGGGACGCCTGGGAACTTC.

The chain combines TRBV9 with TRBJ2-2; TRBD1 agrees at 7 bases. Per germline, CDR1 SGDLS and CDR2 YYNGEE. The CDR3 has 14 amino acids. The V gene end was trimmed by 5 bases and the J gene end by 2 bases; junction bases not matched to a gene: 3. In nucleotides, the CDR3 is TGTGCCAGCAGACAGGGGCCAAACACCGGGGAGCTGTTTTTT. Translating gives CASRQGPNTGELFF. The variable domain in full, with the rest retrieved from reference TRBV9 and TRBJ2-2, is DSGVTQTPKHLITATGQRVTLRCSPRSGDLSVYWYQQSLDQGLQFLIQYYNGEERAKGNILERFSAQQFPDLHSELNLSSLELGDSALYFCASRQGPNTGELFFGEGSRLTVL.